This T cell receptor (beta chain) was observed in a study of control samples from healthy donors and cancer patients (dated by TCRdb to 2020 to 2021). The method behind the library was the immunoSEQ multiplex PCR assay. In its TCRdb copy, this immuneACCESS table keeps in-frame sequences only and misses some clones. Where compared with another copy, unresolved V genes explain less than half of these, and the others have no known cause. The sample profile shows about 120,000 clones; approximately 90% of them were found once. Of the sample, 2% to 2.5% falls within the top ten clones. In this sample, this clone turned up a few times. No antigen is known for it. Per-nucleotide qualities are absent, and no much larger clonotype sits a single base away. From cysteine to phenylalanine, the CDR3 is 15 amino acids long. CDR3 DNA is the only sequence kept; it has 45 bases, read in frame from the first base. Trimming takes 4 bases off V and 10 bases off J; junction bases not matched to a gene: 11. Looking up the germline V gene yields CDR1 KGHSH and CDR2 LQKENI.

Recombination linked TRBV18 to TRBJ2-1, with 9 bases matching TRBD1. The sample consisted of blood. This receptor was obtained from a woman aged 70-85 years in good health. In nucleotides, the sequence is TGTGCCAGCTCACTAAGACAGGGGGTCCGGGTAGAGCAGTTCTTC. This codes for CASSLRQGVRVEQFF. With the portions outside the CDR3 filled from the reference TRBV18 and TRBJ2-1 genes, the complete variable region becomes NAGVMQNPRHLVRRRGQEARLRCSPMKGHSHVYWYRQLPEEGLKFMVYLQKENIIDESGMPKERFSAEFPKEGPSILRIQQVVRGDSAAYFCASSLRQGVRVEQFFGPGTRLTVL.